The T cell receptor (beta chain) under discussion was sequenced for a study of blood T cell repertoires in COVID-19. In the study overall: From T cells, B-cell-depleted T cells, or PBMCs came the material, which was cDNA or gDNA.

Germline trimming cut 0 bases from V and 2 bases from J; bases unmatched to any gene: 4. The CDR3 totals 16 residues. In germline, CDR1 is MNHEY, CDR2 SVGAGI. The data were produced by immunoSEQ multiplex PCR, yet TCRdb's version contains in-frame clones alone and is incomplete. The sample consists of some 56,000 clones, 80% to 90% of them appearing once. The chain is built from TRBV6-5 and TRBJ2-7; 10 positions match TRBD2. The sequencing sample was made of peripheral blood. This sequence originates from a woman aged 60-75 years with COVID-19, enrolled during active disease. The CDR3 loop reads CASSYSRTSGTYEQYF. DNA of the CDR3: TGTGCCAGCAGTTACTCGCGGACTAGCGGTACCTACGAGCAGTACTTC.